Below are 7 T cell receptor beta chains sequenced from a single sample in a study of T cell responses to AZD1222 COVID-19 vaccine. The protocol was immunoSEQ multiplex PCR, while the TCRdb copy is restricted to in-frame clones and leaves out a portion. The table shows 120,000 to 150,000 clones, with roughly 87% occurring only once. The starting material was peripheral blood, obtained 28 days after the second AZD1222 dose. All receptors come from an adult who received the AZD1222 COVID-19 vaccine.

This clone was counted many times. The gene calls are TRBV18 and TRBJ1-1; no clear D gene. The V gene's germline CDR1 is KGHSH and CDR2 LQKENI. CDR3 size: 12 residues. The V end was cut by 3 bases, the J end by 6 bases, with 8 bases between. The DNA for the CDR3 is TGTGCCAGCTCACCTGACGCACCTGAAGCTTTCTTT. Translation gives CASSPDAPEAFF.

The chain is built from TRBV25-1 and TRBJ1-1, with D maybe TRBD1 (5 bases). Trimming removed 7 bases at V and 2 bases at J, with 17 bases between. The CDR3 consists of 15 residues. CDR1 and CDR2 (germline): MGHDK, SYGVNS. The CDR3 sequence is CASTRRGAGNTEAFF. The CDR3 DNA reads TGTGCCAGCACCCGGAGGGGTGCGGGAAACACTGAAGCTTTCTTT.

This rearrangement joins TRBV6-2 or TRBV6-3 to TRBJ1-4; TRBD1 might be the D (5 bases). CDR1 is MNHEY and CDR2 is SVGEGT in the germline V gene. Trimming pared 5 bases from V and 4 bases from J, leaving 17 bases between. The CDR3 has 16 residues. The CDR3 DNA reads TGTGCCAGCAGTCAACAAGCAGGGATTTATAATGAAAAACTGTTTTTT. As protein: CASSQQAGIYNEKLFF.

The rearrangement links TRBV4-1 to TRBJ1-4; 7 bases line up with TRBD1. This CDR3 region has 16 residues. After removal of 4 bases from V and 8 bases from J, the junction contained 13 bases not matched to a gene. Germline assignment: CDR1 MGHRA and CDR2 YSYEKL. Here the CDR3 reads CASSLQKGARGEKLFF. The DNA for the CDR3 is TGCGCCAGCAGCCTTCAAAAGGGGGCACGAGGAGAAAAACTGTTTTTT.

The chain carries TRBV28 and TRBJ1-2; 7 nucleotides line up with TRBD1. Germline V gene sequence: CDR1 MDHEN, CDR2 SYDVKM. Trimming cost V 5 bases and J 2 bases; bases outside gene matches: 5. The CDR3 length is 14 residues. In DNA form, the CDR3 reads TGTGCCAGCAGTCCTACACAGGGGAACTATGGCTACACCTTC. Its protein product is CASSPTQGNYGYTF.

In its sample, this clone was seen once. This chain connects TRBV2 to TRBJ1-6; D call uncertain. Germline V CDR1 and CDR2: SNHLY, FYNNEI. V lost 8 bases to trimming and J lost 5 bases, with 19 bases between them. This CDR3 has 16 residues. CDR3 loop: CASAPPRGLNNSPLHF. The DNA of the CDR3 is TGTGCCAGCGCACCTCCTCGTGGGCTCAATAATTCACCCCTCCACTTT.

This clone was seen a handful of times. This rearrangement joins TRBV7-9 to TRBJ2-7, with no clear D. This CDR3 has 11 amino acids. Trimming left V 5 bases short and J 7 bases short, with 9 bases between. CDR1 is SEHNR and CDR2 is FQNEAQ in the germline V gene (reference sequence). CDR3 bases: TGTGCCAGCAGCCACAATAAGGAGCAGTACTTC. Its protein product is CASSHNKEQYF.